The present TCR beta chain was sequenced within a study of cytomegalovirus exposure and HLA in healthy donors. Germline V lookup: CDR1 SGHNT, CDR2 YYREEE (reference sequence). This CDR3 is 15 amino acids long. V was pared by 3 bases and J by 5 bases, with 17 bases between. On this clone itself: The antigen remains unidentified.

Study-wide results and limits: There were around 160 TCR beta chains listed as cytomegalovirus-associated. Later work found that TCR association rates differed between HLA loci; DRB1 had the most and HLA-C the fewest. An analysis that was carried out later associated 15,000 to 20,000 TCR beta sequences with HLA alleles at 0.05 false discovery rate.

The PCR contained 60 Vbeta and 13 Jbeta primers. The assay was immunoSEQ multiplex PCR, and TCRdb's table has in-frame clones only and misses some. The data contain 99,000 or so clones, roughly a tenth of them singletons. This sequence originates from a man aged 40-50 years in good health and CMV-seropositive. Sequenced sample: PBMCs. The genes are TRBV5-4 and TRBJ2-5; D might be TRBD2 (6 bases). In DNA, the CDR3 is TGTGCCAGCAGCTCGGCGGGGCAGGGCCGGGAGACCCAGTACTTC. Amino acid sequence: CASSSAGQGRETQYF.